This T cell receptor (beta chain) was documented in a study of blood T cell repertoires in COVID-19. Study background: PBMCs, B-cell-depleted T cells, or T cells provided the cDNA or gDNA that made up the material.

Only in-frame clones appear in the TCRdb table, and some are missing; sequencing was by immunoSEQ multiplex PCR. The repertoire holds about 210,000 clones, with around 84% as singletons. Trimming took off 0 bases at V and 0 bases at J, with 8 bases between the two ends. The germline V gene has CDR1 MNHEY and CDR2 SVGEGT. The CDR3 contains 15 residues. The TCR originated in a man aged 40-50 years who had recovered from COVID-19. Sample: PBMCs or T cells enriched from blood (not recorded which). The chain carries TRBV6-2 or TRBV6-3 and TRBJ1-1; D unresolved. Written as DNA, the CDR3 is TGTGCCAGCAGTTACTCGAGGCAGATGAACACTGAAGCTTTCTTT. Amino acids: CASSYSRQMNTEAFF.